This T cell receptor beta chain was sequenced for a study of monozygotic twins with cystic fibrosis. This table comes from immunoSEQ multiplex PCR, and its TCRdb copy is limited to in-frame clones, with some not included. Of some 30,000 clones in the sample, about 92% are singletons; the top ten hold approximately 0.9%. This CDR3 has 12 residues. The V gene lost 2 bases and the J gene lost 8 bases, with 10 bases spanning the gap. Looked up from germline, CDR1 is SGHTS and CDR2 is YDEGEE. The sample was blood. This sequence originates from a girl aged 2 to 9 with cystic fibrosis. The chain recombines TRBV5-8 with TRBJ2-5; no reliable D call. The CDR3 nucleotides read TGTGCCAGCAGCTTTCTTGTCCAAACCCAGTACTTC. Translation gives CASSFLVQTQYF.